This T cell receptor (beta chain) was profiled in a study of blood T cell repertoires in COVID-19. Study in general: Acute-phase and convalescent COVID-19 samples originated in the United States, Italy and Spain.

CDR1 and CDR2 from the germline V gene are SGDLS and YYNGEE. V gave up 3 bases and J gave up 5 bases, with 8 bases separating them. This CDR3 spans 12 amino acids. This clone was counted a single time. TCRdb's copy holds only in-frame clones and misses some; the assay was immunoSEQ multiplex PCR. The table lists about 49,000 clones, less than 90% of them singletons. The sequence was obtained from a man aged 50 to 60 with acute or convalescent COVID-19. The sample comprised peripheral blood. The chain employs TRBV9 and TRBJ2-5; unclear D gene. This CDR3 is CASSEYAETQYF. For the CDR3, the DNA is TGTGCCAGCAGCGAGTATGCGGAGACCCAGTACTTC.